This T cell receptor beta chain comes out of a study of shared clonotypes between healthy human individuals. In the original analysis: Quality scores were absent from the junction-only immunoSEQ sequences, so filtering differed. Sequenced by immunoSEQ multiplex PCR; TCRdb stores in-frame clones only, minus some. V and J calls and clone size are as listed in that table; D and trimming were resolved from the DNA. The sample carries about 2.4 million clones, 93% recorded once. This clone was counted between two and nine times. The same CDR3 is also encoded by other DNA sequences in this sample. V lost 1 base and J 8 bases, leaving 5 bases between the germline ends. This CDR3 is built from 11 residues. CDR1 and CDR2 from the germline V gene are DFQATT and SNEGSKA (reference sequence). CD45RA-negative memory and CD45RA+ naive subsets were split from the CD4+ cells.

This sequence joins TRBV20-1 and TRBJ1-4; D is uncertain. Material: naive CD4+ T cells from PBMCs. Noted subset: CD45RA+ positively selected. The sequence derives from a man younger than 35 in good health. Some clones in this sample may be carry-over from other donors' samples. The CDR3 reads CSARAGEKLFF. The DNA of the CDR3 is TGCAGTGCTAGAGCGGGCGAAAAACTGTTTTTT.